Presented here are 30 T cell receptor beta chains from one specimen sequenced in a study of T cells in localized non-small cell lung cancer. Produced via immunoSEQ multiplex PCR; TCRdb's table is partial and in-frame only. The data show roughly 53,000 clones, around 80% seen once. The source material was peripheral blood mononuclear cells, sampled before any cancer treatment. These receptors all come from a man aged 35 to 70 with stage III lung adenocarcinoma.

The V gene is TRBV5-1, the J gene TRBJ2-3; 10 positions match TRBD2. V was clipped by 0 bases and J by 5 bases; unmatched bases: 6. In germline, CDR1 is SGHRS, CDR2 YFSETQ. This CDR3 is built from 16 residues. This chain's CDR3 is CASSLGSGRGRDTQYF. In DNA, the CDR3 is TGCGCCAGCAGCTTGGGAAGCGGGAGGGGTAGAGATACGCAGTATTTT.

The chain is built from TRBV19 and TRBJ2-2, with D possibly being TRBD1 or TRBD2 (5 bases each). Trimming removed 4 bases from V and 2 bases from J, with 23 bases in between. This CDR3 has 19 amino acids. From germline, CDR1 is LNHDA and CDR2 SQIVND (reference sequence). Here the CDR3 reads CASSSRDGGYTRNTGELFF. DNA for the CDR3: TGTGCCAGTAGTAGCCGGGACGGAGGATATACGCGAAACACCGGGGAGCTGTTTTTT.

CDR3 nucleotides: TGTGCCAGCAGCTTGGGTCGGGCCTCCTACGAGCAGTACTTC. Amino acid sequence: CASSLGRASYEQYF. The chain employs TRBV5-8 and TRBJ2-7; D ambiguous. The germline CDR1 and CDR2 sequences are SGHTS and YDEGEE. This CDR3 is built from 14 residues. V was pared by 0 bases and J by 0 bases, with 7 bases between.

The DNA of the CDR3 is TGTGCCAGCTCAGACGGGACGTCTGGAAACACCATATATTTT. It yields the protein CASSDGTSGNTIYF. This chain links TRBV18 with TRBJ1-3, with D possibly TRBD1 on 5 matching bases. This CDR3 is built from 14 residues. Trimming took off 5 bases at V and 1 base at J, with 9 bases between the two ends. Germline CDR1 KGHSH, CDR2 LQKENI.

This sequence joins TRBV7-2 and TRBJ1-6; D is undetermined. This CDR3 spans 16 amino acids. The V end lost 5 bases, the J end lost 6 bases, and 17 bases lay between the germline ends. Germline CDR1 is SGHTA and CDR2 is FQGNSA. The CDR3: CASSVTGIMRNSPLHF. CDR3 sequence (DNA): TGTGCCAGCAGCGTAACGGGGATCATGCGTAATTCACCCCTCCACTTT. The complete variable domain, with remaining parts taken from reference TRBV7-2 and TRBJ1-6, reads GAGVSQSPSNKVTEKGKDVELRCDPISGHTALYWYRQSLGQGLEFLIYFQGNSAPDKSGLPSDRFSAERTGGSVSTLTIQRTQQEDSAVYLCASSVTGIMRNSPLHFGNGTRLTVT.

V and J are TRBV5-6 and TRBJ1-1; 7 bases align to TRBD1. J gave up 3 bases and V 6 bases, and 5 bases lay outside the gene matches. The germline CDR1 and CDR2 sequences are SGHDT and YYEEEE. This CDR3 has 13 residues. The CDR3 is CASIQGGYTEAFF. The CDR3 DNA reads as TGTGCCAGCATCCAAGGGGGCTACACTGAAGCTTTCTTT.

This clone has just a few counts. The chain couples TRBV30 to TRBJ1-2; D gene ambiguous. The CDR3 totals 13 residues. Germline loops: CDR1 GTSNPN, CDR2 SVGIG (reference sequence). Trimming stripped 3 bases from V and 6 bases from J, with 14 bases between. CDR3: CAWRRGSGNGYTF. The CDR3, as DNA: TGTGCCTGGAGACGAGGGAGTGGGAATGGCTACACCTTC.

The rearrangement links TRBV19 to TRBJ1-5, with D possibly matching TRBD1 (5 bases). Per the germline V gene, CDR1 is LNHDA and CDR2 is SQIVND (reference sequence). Trimming removed 6 bases at V and 6 bases at J, with 27 bases between. The CDR3 sequence is 18 residues long. For the CDR3, the DNA is TGTGCCAGTAGCCCCGGTCCTCTTAGGGGAGGAAGAAGTCAGCCCCAGCATTTT. Protein product: CASSPGPLRGGRSQPQHF.

This clone was counted once. The chain couples TRBV18 to TRBJ1-1; weak D call: TRBD1 (6 bases). This CDR3 spans 13 amino acids. Germline values: CDR1 KGHSH, CDR2 LQKENI. V dropped 1 base and J dropped 3 bases, with 6 bases sitting between them. The CDR3 spells CASSPQGDTEAFF. CDR3 DNA sequence: TGTGCCAGCTCACCACAGGGGGACACTGAAGCTTTCTTT. The variable domain in full, with the rest retrieved from reference TRBV18 and TRBJ1-1, is NAGVMQNPRHLVRRRGQEARLRCSPMKGHSHVYWYRQLPEEGLKFMVYLQKENIIDESGMPKERFSAEFPKEGPSILRIQQVVRGDSAAYFCASSPQGDTEAFFGQGTRLTVV.

V and J are TRBV7-6 and TRBJ2-1; TRBD1 matches at 9 bases. With V trimmed by 1 base and J by 7 bases, 14 bases remained unmatched. Germline assignment: CDR1 SGHVS and CDR2 FNYEAQ. This CDR3 contains 18 residues. CDR3 sequence reads: CASSLEAVGTGSRNEQFF. In DNA form, the CDR3 reads TGTGCCAGCAGCTTAGAAGCAGTGGGGACAGGGTCGAGAAATGAGCAGTTCTTC.

This rearrangement joins TRBV2 to TRBJ2-2; maybe TRBD2 (5 bases). The CDR3 has 15 residues. The germline V gene encodes CDR1 SNHLY and CDR2 FYNNEI. Trimming pared 6 bases from V and 7 bases from J, leaving 18 bases between. DNA of the CDR3: TGTGCCAGCAGGAAGCCCACTAGTTCCGGCGGGGAGCTGTTTTTT. Protein sequence: CASRKPTSSGGELFF. The whole variable domain, remainder taken from reference TRBV2 and TRBJ2-2, is EPEVTQTPSHQVTQMGQEVILRCVPISNHLYFYWYRQILGQKVEFLVSFYNNEISEKSEIFDDQFSVERPDGSNFTLKIRSTKLEDSAMYFCASRKPTSSGGELFFGEGSRLTVL.

The V and J genes are TRBV5-4 and TRBJ2-3, with 8 bases lining up with TRBD2. The CDR3 has 15 amino acids. Germline V lookup: CDR1 SGHNT, CDR2 YYREEE (reference sequence). The ends lost 1 base at V and 5 bases at J; junction bases unmatched: 6. CDR3 coding DNA: TGTGCCAGCAGCTTGCCCGGGGGGGCCGGAGATACGCAGTATTTT. Translating gives CASSLPGGAGDTQYF.

V usage is TRBV14 and J usage is TRBJ2-3, with D possibly being TRBD2 (5 bases). V lost 1 base and J lost 2, with 13 bases in between. This CDR3 is 16 amino acids long. Germline CDR1 reads SGHDN; CDR2 reads FVKESK. CDR3 coding DNA: TGTGCCAGCAGCCAAGGATCGGGATCCAACACAGATACGCAGTATTTT. Its protein is CASSQGSGSNTDTQYF. Together with reference TRBV14 and TRBJ2-3, the CDR3 gives the full variable domain: EAGVTQFPSHSVIEKGQTVTLRCDPISGHDNLYWYRRVMGKEIKFLLHFVKESKQDESGMPNNRFLAERTGGTYSTLKVQPAELEDSGVYFCASSQGSGSNTDTQYFGPGTRLTVL.

DNA for the CDR3: TGTGCCAGCAGCTTAGTCAGCTCTGGGGCCAACGTCCTGACTTTC. This sequence encodes CASSLVSSGANVLTF. The chain uses TRBV7-2 and TRBJ2-6, with D unclear. V was shortened by 1 base and J by 0 bases, with 4 bases between the two germline ends. CDR1 and CDR2 from the germline V gene are SGHTA and FQGNSA. This CDR3 is built from 15 residues. Supplemented by reference TRBV7-2 and TRBJ2-6, the full variable domain reads GAGVSQSPSNKVTEKGKDVELRCDPISGHTALYWYRQSLGQGLEFLIYFQGNSAPDKSGLPSDRFSAERTGGSVSTLTIQRTQQEDSAVYLCASSLVSSGANVLTFGAGSRLTVL.

The DNA for the CDR3 is TGTGCCAGCAGCTCCACAGGGGGCGAGGGCGAGCAGTACTTC. Its translation is CASSSTGGEGEQYF. The V and J genes are TRBV11-3 and TRBJ2-7; TRBD1 matches at 9 bases. J gave up 6 bases and V 4 bases, and 7 bases lay outside the gene matches. This CDR3 is 14 amino acids long. The germline V gene has CDR1 SGHNT and CDR2 YENEEA.

V and J are TRBV9 and TRBJ1-3; D perhaps matches TRBD1 (5 bases). The CDR3 sequence is 17 residues long. V lost 0 bases and J 1 base, leaving 14 bases between the germline ends. Germline CDR1 and CDR2: SGDLS and YYNGEE. The CDR3 coding sequence is TGTGCCAGCAGCGTAGCGACTCCCGGGGGGTCTGGAAACACCATATATTTT. Translating it yields CASSVATPGGSGNTIYF. Using reference TRBV9 and TRBJ1-3 for the parts outside the CDR3, the full variable domain is DSGVTQTPKHLITATGQRVTLRCSPRSGDLSVYWYQQSLDQGLQFLIQYYNGEERAKGNILERFSAQQFPDLHSELNLSSLELGDSALYFCASSVATPGGSGNTIYFGEGSWLTVV.

This clone was seen a handful of times. Germline and junction disagree at one end, which may indicate a read error. The genes are TRBV2 and TRBJ2-7; tentative D call: TRBD2 (6 bases). Germline loops: CDR1 SNHLY, CDR2 FYNNEI. CDR3 length: 13 residues. CDR3 amino acids: CASREGLIYEQYF. The CDR3 nucleotides read TGTGCCAGCAGGGAAGGACTAATCTACGAGCAGTACTTC.

V is TRBV2 and J is TRBJ1-6, with D maybe TRBD1 (6 bases). There are 14 residues in the CDR3. Trimming cost V 2 bases and J 10 bases, with 12 bases left between them. The germline gives CDR1 SNHLY, CDR2 FYNNEI. The CDR3 DNA is TGTGCCAGCAGTGAACAACAGGGTGGATCACCCCTCCACTTT. Protein: CASSEQQGGSPLHF.

This chain connects TRBV4-1 to TRBJ2-7; 9 bases agree with TRBD2. Germline lookup yields CDR1 MGHRA and CDR2 YSYEKL. Germline trimming cut 1 base from V and 3 bases from J; bases unmatched to any gene: 16. This CDR3 contains 19 residues. The CDR3 region is CASSQAHLGSGGPLYEQYF. For the CDR3, the DNA is TGCGCCAGCAGCCAAGCCCACCTGGGTAGCGGGGGCCCTCTCTACGAGCAGTACTTC.

V usage is TRBV7-9 and J usage is TRBJ2-1, with D uncertain. Germline values: CDR1 SEHNR, CDR2 FQNEAQ (reference sequence). V lost 5 bases and J lost 0, with 20 bases in between. CDR3 length: 18 residues. The CDR3 sequence: CASSAGLSPSSSYNEQFF. DNA for the CDR3: TGTGCCAGCAGCGCCGGGCTCAGCCCCTCGAGCTCCTACAATGAGCAGTTCTTC.

J is TRBJ2-7 and V is TRBV5-6; perhaps TRBD2 as D (6 bases). Germline V gene data show CDR1 as SGHDT and CDR2 as YYEEEE. Trimming removed 1 base from V and 3 bases from J, with 11 bases in between. The CDR3 runs to 14 residues. CDR3 DNA sequence: TGTGCCAGCAGCTTGAGCGGGCTAGGCTACGAGCAGTACTTC. Its translation is CASSLSGLGYEQYF.

The chain employs TRBV2 and TRBJ1-3, with D hard to call. V was clipped by 4 bases and J by 3 bases, with 7 bases between them. Germline lookup yields CDR1 SNHLY and CDR2 FYNNEI. CDR3 length: 13 amino acids. The CDR3 sequence is CASSGDRGNTIYF. In nucleotides, the CDR3 is TGTGCCAGCAGTGGAGACCGTGGAAACACCATATATTTT.

CDR3 sequence reads: CASSLAALAGVETQYF. The CDR3 region has the DNA TGTGCCAGCAGCTTAGCGGCACTAGCGGGGGTAGAGACCCAGTACTTC. This chain links TRBV7-9 with TRBJ2-5, with 11 positions matching TRBD2. V lost 0 bases, J lost 4 bases, and 4 bases stayed unmatched. This CDR3 is 16 amino acids long. Germline V gives CDR1 SEHNR, CDR2 FQNEAQ (reference sequence).

This rearrangement joins TRBV6-1 to TRBJ1-6, with D hard to call. Looked up from germline, CDR1 is MNHNS and CDR2 is SASEGT. The CDR3 loop spans 12 amino acids. The ends were cut back, 3 bases at V and 12 bases at J, with 9 bases in the middle. The CDR3 region is CASSDRLRPLHF. The CDR3 nucleotides are TGTGCCAGCAGTGACAGGCTCAGACCCCTCCACTTT.

The chain recombines TRBV9 with TRBJ2-7, with a weak D call TRBD2 (6 bases). The germline V and J ends were trimmed by 3 bases and 3 bases, with 13 bases remaining between them. The CDR3 is 14 residues long. Germline CDR1 and CDR2: SGDLS and YYNGEE. CDR3 bases: TGTGCCAGCAGCGGGGGACTCCTTGGCTACGAGCAGTACTTC. It translates to CASSGGLLGYEQYF. The full variable domain, rest sourced from reference TRBV9 and TRBJ2-7, is DSGVTQTPKHLITATGQRVTLRCSPRSGDLSVYWYQQSLDQGLQFLIQYYNGEERAKGNILERFSAQQFPDLHSELNLSSLELGDSALYFCASSGGLLGYEQYFGPGTRLTVT.

The chain carries TRBV7-2 and TRBJ2-3, with a tentative D call TRBD1 (5 bases). Trimming took off 4 bases at V and 3 bases at J, with 8 bases between the two ends. The CDR3 sequence is 13 residues long. Germline lookup yields CDR1 SGHTA and CDR2 FQGNSA. The CDR3 nucleotides are TGTGCCAGCAGCTGGCGACAGACAGATACGCAGTATTTT. It specifies CASSWRQTDTQYF.

V and J are TRBV5-1 and TRBJ2-2; tentative D call: TRBD1 (6 bases). The CDR3 covers 13 residues. The ends were cut back, 4 bases at V and 3 bases at J, with 7 bases in the middle. CDR1 is SGHRS and CDR2 is YFSETQ in the germline V gene. This CDR3 reads CASSAGDTGELFF. CDR3 DNA: TGCGCCAGCAGCGCAGGGGACACCGGGGAGCTGTTTTTT.

This chain joins TRBV30 and TRBJ1-5, with 9 bases fitting TRBD1. CDR1 is GTSNPN and CDR2 is SVGIG in the germline V gene (reference sequence). Trimming removed 2 bases from V and 9 bases from J; junction bases left unmatched: 5. This CDR3 contains 13 residues. The CDR3 DNA follows: TGTGCCTGGAGTCGGACAGGGGAAGCGCCCCAGCATTTT. It yields the protein CAWSRTGEAPQHF.

This chain connects TRBV2 to TRBJ2-3, with 11 bases aligning to TRBD1. The V and J ends lost 7 bases and 3 bases, in that order; junction bases with no gene match: 12. Germline V gene lookup returns CDR1 SNHLY and CDR2 FYNNEI. The CDR3 is 17 residues long. The CDR3: CASTTSPGQGVTDTQYF. The CDR3 DNA reads TGTGCCAGCACTACAAGCCCGGGACAGGGGGTTACAGATACGCAGTATTTT. Filled out from reference TRBV2 and TRBJ2-3, the complete variable domain reads EPEVTQTPSHQVTQMGQEVILRCVPISNHLYFYWYRQILGQKVEFLVSFYNNEISEKSEIFDDQFSVERPDGSNFTLKIRSTKLEDSAMYFCASTTSPGQGVTDTQYFGPGTRLTVL.

This chain joins TRBV9 and TRBJ2-7; no reliable D call. The CDR3 is made up of 16 amino acids. With 4 bases removed from V and 0 bases from J, the gap between germline ends came to 17 bases. The germline CDR1 and CDR2 sequences are SGDLS and YYNGEE. The CDR3 region has the DNA TGTGCCAGCAGCCAAATGGATCTTCTTCCCTCCTACGAGCAGTACTTC. Its protein product is CASSQMDLLPSYEQYF.